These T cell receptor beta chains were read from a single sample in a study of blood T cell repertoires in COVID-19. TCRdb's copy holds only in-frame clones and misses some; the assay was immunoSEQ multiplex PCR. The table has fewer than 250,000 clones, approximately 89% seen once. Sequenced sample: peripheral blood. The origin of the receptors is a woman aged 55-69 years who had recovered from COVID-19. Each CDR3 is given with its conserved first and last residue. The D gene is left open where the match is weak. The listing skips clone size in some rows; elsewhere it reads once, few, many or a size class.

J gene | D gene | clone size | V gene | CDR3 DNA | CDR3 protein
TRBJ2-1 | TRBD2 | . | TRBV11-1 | TGTGCCAGCAGCTGGAGCGGGGCGAGCTCCTACAATGAGCAGTTCTTC | CASSWSGASSYNEQFF
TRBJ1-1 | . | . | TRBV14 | TGTGCCAGCAGTCCCCCCAGGGGAGGGAGGGGTAACACTGAAGCTTTCTTT | CASSPPRGGRGNTEAFF
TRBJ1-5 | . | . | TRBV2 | TGTGCCAGCAGTGAAACCCCCGGGAGCAATCAGCCCCAGCATTTT | CASSETPGSNQPQHF
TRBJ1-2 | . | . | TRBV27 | TGTGCCAGCACCCCTTTGGGCCCATCTAACTATGGCTACACCTTC | CASTPLGPSNYGYTF
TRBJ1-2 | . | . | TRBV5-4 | TGTGCCAGCAGCCGCGCCGGGGGACCTTATGGCTACACCTTC | CASSRAGGPYGYTF
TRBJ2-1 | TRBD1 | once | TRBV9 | TGTGCCAGCAGCGTCTATCCCGGGACAGGGGGCTCCTACAATGAGCAGTTCTTC | CASSVYPGTGGSYNEQFF
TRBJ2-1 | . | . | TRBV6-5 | TGTGCCAGCAGTTACTCGAGAGACAATGAGCAGTTCTTC | CASSYSRDNEQFF
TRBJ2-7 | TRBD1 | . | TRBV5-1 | TGCGCCAGCAGGTCCACAGGGGGCATGTCCTACGAGCAGTACTTC | CASRSTGGMSYEQYF
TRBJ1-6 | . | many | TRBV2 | TGTGCCACCGCTCAATGGGGGGATTCACCCCTCCACTTT | CATAQWGDSPLHF
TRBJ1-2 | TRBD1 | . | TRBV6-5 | TGTGCCAGCAGAATGGGGACAGGGGTTGGCTACACCTTC | CASRMGTGVGYTF
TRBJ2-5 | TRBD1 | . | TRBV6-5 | TGTGCCAGCAGTCAGACTCCGGGACAGCAAGAGACCCAGTACTTC | CASSQTPGQQETQYF
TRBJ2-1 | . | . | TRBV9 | TGTGCCAGCAGCGTTTCTTTCTCCTACAATGAGCAGTTCTTC | CASSVSFSYNEQFF
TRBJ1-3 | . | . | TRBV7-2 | TGTGCCATCGGGGGAGGGGCTGGAAACACCATATATTTT | CAIGGGAGNTIYF
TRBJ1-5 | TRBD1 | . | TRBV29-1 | TGCAGCGTGGTAAGGGGGCCCGGGAGCAATCAGCCCCAGCATTTT | CSVVRGPGSNQPQHF
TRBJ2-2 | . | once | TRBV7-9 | TGTGCCAGCAGCCCTAGAACCCAGGGGGGAACCGGGGAGCTGTTTTTT | CASSPRTQGGTGELFF
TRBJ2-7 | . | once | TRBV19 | TGTGCCACGGGGATGAGGGGGGGCCCCTACGAGCAGTACTTC | CATGMRGGPYEQYF
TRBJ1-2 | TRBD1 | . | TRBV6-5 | TGTGCCAGCAGTCCCGGGACAGAGGGTTATGGCTACACCTTC | CASSPGTEGYGYTF
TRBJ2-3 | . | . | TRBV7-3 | TGTGCCAGCAGCGCCCGCTCGGGACTCTGGGGAGATACGCAGTATTTT | CASSARSGLWGDTQYF
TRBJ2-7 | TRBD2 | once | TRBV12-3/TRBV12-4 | TGTGCCAGCAGTTTGAGTAGCGGGGCCCTTGTCTTC | CASSLSSGALVF
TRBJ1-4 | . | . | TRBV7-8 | TGTGCCAGCAGCCCGACAGGAAATAATGAAAAACTGTTTTTT | CASSPTGNNEKLFF
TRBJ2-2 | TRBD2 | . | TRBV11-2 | TGTGCCAGCAGCTACCCCCGCCGGAGCGGGGGTCCCACCGGGGAGCTGTTTTTT | CASSYPRRSGGPTGELFF
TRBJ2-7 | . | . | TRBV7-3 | TGTGCCAGCAGCTTCACGCAGGGCCGCGAGCAGTACTTC | CASSFTQGREQYF
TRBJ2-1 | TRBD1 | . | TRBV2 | TGTGCCAGCGGTACCGGGACAGTTTACAATGAGCAGTTCTTC | CASGTGTVYNEQFF
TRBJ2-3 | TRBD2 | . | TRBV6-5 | TGTGCCAGCAGTCTAGCGGGGGAAAGCACAGATACGCAGTATTTT | CASSLAGESTDTQYF
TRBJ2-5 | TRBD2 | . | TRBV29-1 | TGCAGCGTTGCGGGGGGGGGACTAGCGTACCAAGAGACCCAGTACTTC | CSVAGGGLAYQETQYF
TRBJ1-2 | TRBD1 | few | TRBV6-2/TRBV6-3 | TGTGCCAGCAGTGGGGAGACAGGGAGGGGCTACACCTTC | CASSGETGRGYTF
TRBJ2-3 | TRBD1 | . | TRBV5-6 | TGTGCCAGCAGCCGGGCCCCCGTCAGGGGGATGGCAGATACGCAGTATTTT | CASSRAPVRGMADTQYF
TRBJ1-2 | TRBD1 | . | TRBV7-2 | TGTGCCAGCAGCCTATCAGACAGGGGGCAGGGAGTCTATGGCTACACCTTC | CASSLSDRGQGVYGYTF
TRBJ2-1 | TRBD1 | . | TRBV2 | TGTGCCAGCAGTCTGGGACAGGGGAACTACAATGAGCAGTTCTTC | CASSLGQGNYNEQFF
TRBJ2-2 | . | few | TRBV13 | TGTGCCAGCAGCCCCGACGGCGGAGCGGAGCTGTTTTTT | CASSPDGGAELFF
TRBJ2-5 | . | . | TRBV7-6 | TGTGCCAGCAGCGCGCAACTAGTACGCCAAGAGACCCAGTACTTC | CASSAQLVRQETQYF
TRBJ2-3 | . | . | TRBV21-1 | TGTGCCAGGTTTAAACAGGGGGCCACAGATACGCAGTATTTT | CARFKQGATDTQYF
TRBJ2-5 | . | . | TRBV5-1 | TGCGCCAGCAGCATGCAGGGGAGAGGAGAGACCCAGTACTTC | CASSMQGRGETQYF
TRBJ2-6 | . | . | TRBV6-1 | TGTGCCAGCAGTGAACCCCGGGGATACACGATCCCCTCTGGGGCCAACGTCCTGACTTTC | CASSEPRGYTIPSGANVLTF
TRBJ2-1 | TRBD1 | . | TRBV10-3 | TGTGCCATCAACAGGGGGAGCTCCTACAATGAGCAGTTCTTC | CAINRGSSYNEQFF
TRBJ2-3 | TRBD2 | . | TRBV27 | TGTGCCAGCAGCCTTAGCGGGGTCACAGATACGCAGTATTTT | CASSLSGVTDTQYF
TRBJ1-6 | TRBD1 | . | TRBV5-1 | TGCGCCAGCAGCACCGGGACAGGGGAATCACCCCTCCACTTT | CASSTGTGESPLHF
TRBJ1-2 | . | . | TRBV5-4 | TGTGCCAGCAGCTTGGACTCCAGGACAGTATATGGCTACACCTTC | CASSLDSRTVYGYTF
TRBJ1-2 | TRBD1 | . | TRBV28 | TGTGCCAGCAGTAACGCGGGGACAGGGGACAACTATGGCTACACCTTC | CASSNAGTGDNYGYTF
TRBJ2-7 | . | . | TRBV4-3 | TGCGCCAGCAGCCAAGGGGCAGGGGCTTACGAGCAGTACTTC | CASSQGAGAYEQYF
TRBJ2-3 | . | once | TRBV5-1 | TGCGCCAGCAGCCCCAATGAGAGAGATACGCAGTATTTT | CASSPNERDTQYF
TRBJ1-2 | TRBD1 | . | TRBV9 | TGTGCCAGCAGCGTAGGGTCCCTTTTCGGACAGGGTCATTATGGCTACACCTTC | CASSVGSLFGQGHYGYTF
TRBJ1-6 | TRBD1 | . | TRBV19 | TGTGCCAGTAGTCAGGGGGTCGGACTGAATTCACCCCTCCACTTT | CASSQGVGLNSPLHF
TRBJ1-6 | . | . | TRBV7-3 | TGTGCCAGCAGCTCCACCGGGAGAGAGGATTCACCCCTCCACTTT | CASSSTGREDSPLHF
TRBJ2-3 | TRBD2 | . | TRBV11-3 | TGTGCCAGCAGCTTAGTCAGCGGGGGGGCTGATACGCAGTATTTT | CASSLVSGGADTQYF
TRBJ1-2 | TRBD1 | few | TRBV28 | TGTGCCAGCAAAGCAGGGGGAATCGGCTATGGCTACACCTTC | CASKAGGIGYGYTF